One sample yielded the 7 T cell receptor beta chains listed below, sequenced in a study of T cells expressing NK-cell markers. TCRdb re-analyzed the 5' RACE reads; it lists each CDR3 protein once, without DNA. The specimen's table records 400,000 to 450,000 distinct CDR3 sequences. The specimen was blood T cells: a sorted CD56 or NKG2C T cell subset, CD4+ or CD8+ T cells, or bulk PBMC T cells (not recorded which). The receptors originated from a woman aged 18 to 75 in good health.

V and J are TRBV3-1 and TRBJ2-7; there is no DNA to check the TCRdb D call of TRBD2. The CDR3 totals 14 residues. The germline V gene has CDR1 LGHDT and CDR2 YNNKEL (reference sequence). CDR3 region: CASRAGTRGMEQYF.

This chain connects TRBV30 to TRBJ2-2; TCRdb's D call, TRBD2, is unchecked because there is no DNA. The germline V gene encodes CDR1 GTSNPN and CDR2 SVGIG (reference sequence). The CDR3 loop spans 15 amino acids. The chain's CDR3 is CAWSTGAGSTGELFF.

The J gene is TRBJ2-5, the V gene TRBV6-2 or TRBV6-3; the D gene TCRdb calls, TRBD1, cannot be checked with no DNA. The germline gives CDR1 MNHEY, CDR2 SVGEGT. The CDR3 sequence is 14 residues long. The CDR3 loop is CASSFRGPEETQYF.

This chain connects TRBV5-1 to TRBJ1-5. CDR3 length equals 13 residues. Germline V lookup: CDR1 SGHRS, CDR2 YFSETQ. This chain's CDR3 is CASSLGYNRPQHF.

The chain uses TRBV20-1 and TRBJ2-1. CDR1 and CDR2 from the germline V gene are DFQATT and SNEGSKA (reference sequence). There are 13 residues in the CDR3. The CDR3 protein is CSARWGSRNEQFF.

The genes are TRBV5-1 and TRBJ2-5; TCRdb's assignment of TRBD1 cannot be checked, as there is no DNA. This CDR3 has 15 residues. CDR1 SGHRS and CDR2 YFSETQ come from the germline V gene. CDR3 sequence: CATYESTGGRETQYF.

The chain is built from TRBV12-3 or TRBV12-4 and TRBJ1-3. CDR3 length: 13 amino acids. The chain's CDR3 is CASSPTSGNTIYF.